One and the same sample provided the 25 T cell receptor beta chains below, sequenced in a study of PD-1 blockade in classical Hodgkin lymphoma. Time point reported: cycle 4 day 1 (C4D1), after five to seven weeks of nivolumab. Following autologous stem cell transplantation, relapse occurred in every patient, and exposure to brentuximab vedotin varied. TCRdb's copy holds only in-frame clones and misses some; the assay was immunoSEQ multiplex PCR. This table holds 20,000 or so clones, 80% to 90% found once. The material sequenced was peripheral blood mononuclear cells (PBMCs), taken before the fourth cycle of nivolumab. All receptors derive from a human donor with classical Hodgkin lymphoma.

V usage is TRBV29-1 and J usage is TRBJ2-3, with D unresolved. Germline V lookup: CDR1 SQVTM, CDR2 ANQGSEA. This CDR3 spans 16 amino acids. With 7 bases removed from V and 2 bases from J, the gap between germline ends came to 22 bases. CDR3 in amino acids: CSAPRAHRYLTDTQYF. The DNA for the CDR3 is TGCAGCGCCCCAAGGGCACATCGCTACCTCACAGATACGCAGTATTTT.

CDR3 sequence reads: CASSPGMVSGANVLTF. The CDR3 region has the DNA TGCGCCAGCAGCCCCGGCATGGTCTCTGGGGCCAACGTCCTGACTTTC. The chain employs TRBV4-1 and TRBJ2-6; D unclear. V lost 4 bases, J lost 0 bases, and 10 bases lay in between. The CDR3 sequence is 16 residues long. Germline V lookup: CDR1 MGHRA, CDR2 YSYEKL.

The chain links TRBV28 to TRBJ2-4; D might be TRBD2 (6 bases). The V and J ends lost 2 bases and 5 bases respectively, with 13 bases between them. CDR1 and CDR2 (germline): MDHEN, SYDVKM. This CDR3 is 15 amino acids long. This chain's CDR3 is CASSLIGGGQNIQYF. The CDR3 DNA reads TGTGCCAGCAGTTTAATCGGGGGTGGGCAAAACATTCAGTACTTC.

DNA for the CDR3: TGTGCCAGTAGTACCTCGACAGGGGGGCCGAATTCACCCCTCCACTTT. Amino acids: CASSTSTGGPNSPLHF. The chain has TRBV19 and TRBJ1-6; 9 nucleotides line up with TRBD1. Unmatched junction bases numbered 8, after V lost 4 bases and J lost 7 bases. The germline CDR1 and CDR2 sequences are LNHDA and SQIVND (reference sequence). The CDR3 has 16 residues.

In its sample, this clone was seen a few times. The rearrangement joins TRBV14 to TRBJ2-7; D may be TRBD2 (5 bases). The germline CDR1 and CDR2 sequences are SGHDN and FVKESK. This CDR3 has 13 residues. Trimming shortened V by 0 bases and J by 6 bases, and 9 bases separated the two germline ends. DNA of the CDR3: TGTGCCAGCAGCCAAGAATTTCGGGGCGAGCAGTACTTC. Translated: CASSQEFRGEQYF.

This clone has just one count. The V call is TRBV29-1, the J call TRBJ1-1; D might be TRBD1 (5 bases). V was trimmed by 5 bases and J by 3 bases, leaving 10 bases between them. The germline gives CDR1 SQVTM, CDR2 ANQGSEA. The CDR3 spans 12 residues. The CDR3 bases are TGCAGCGTTAGGAAGGGGTACACTGAAGCTTTCTTT. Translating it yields CSVRKGYTEAFF.

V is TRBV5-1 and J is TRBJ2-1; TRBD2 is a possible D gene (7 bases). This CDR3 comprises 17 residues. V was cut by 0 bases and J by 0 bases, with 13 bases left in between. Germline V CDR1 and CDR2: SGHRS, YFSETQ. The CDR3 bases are TGCGCCAGCAGCTTGGGCGGGGGCCTGAGCTCCTACAATGAGCAGTTCTTC. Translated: CASSLGGGLSSYNEQFF. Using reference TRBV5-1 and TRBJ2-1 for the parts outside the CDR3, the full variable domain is KAGVTQTPRYLIKTRGQQVTLSCSPISGHRSVSWYQQTPGQGLQFLFEYFSETQRNKGNFPGRFSGRQFSNSRSEMNVSTLELGDSALYLCASSLGGGLSSYNEQFFGPGTRLTVL.

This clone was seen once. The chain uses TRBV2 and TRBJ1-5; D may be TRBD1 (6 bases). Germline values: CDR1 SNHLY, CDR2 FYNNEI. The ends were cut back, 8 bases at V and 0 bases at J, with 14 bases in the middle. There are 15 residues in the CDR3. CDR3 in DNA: TGTGCCAGCTCCCCAGGGGATTTTAGCAATCAGCCCCAGCATTTT. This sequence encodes CASSPGDFSNQPQHF.

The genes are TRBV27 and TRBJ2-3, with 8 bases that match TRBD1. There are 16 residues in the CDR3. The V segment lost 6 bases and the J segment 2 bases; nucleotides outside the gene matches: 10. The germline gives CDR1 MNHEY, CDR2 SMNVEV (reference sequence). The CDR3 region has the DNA TGTGCCAGCAGACCCAGACAGGGGAGGAACACAGATACGCAGTATTTT. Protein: CASRPRQGRNTDTQYF.

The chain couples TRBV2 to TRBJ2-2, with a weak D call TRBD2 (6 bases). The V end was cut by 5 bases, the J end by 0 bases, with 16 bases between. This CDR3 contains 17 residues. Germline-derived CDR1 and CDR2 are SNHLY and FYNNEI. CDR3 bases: TGTGCCAGCAGTTGGGACTCCGGAAGGGCGAACACCGGGGAGCTGTTTTTT. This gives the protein CASSWDSGRANTGELFF.

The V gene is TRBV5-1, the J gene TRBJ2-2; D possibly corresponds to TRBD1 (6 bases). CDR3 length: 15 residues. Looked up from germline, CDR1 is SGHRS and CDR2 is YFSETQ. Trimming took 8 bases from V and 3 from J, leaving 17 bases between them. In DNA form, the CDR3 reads TGCGCCAGTACAGGGTACTGGGTGGACACCGGGGAGCTGTTTTTT. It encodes CASTGYWVDTGELFF.

The CDR3 DNA is TGTGCCAGCAGCCCGTGGGACAGATCCCGCTCTGGGGCCAACGTCCTGACTTTC. This sequence encodes CASSPWDRSRSGANVLTF. The genes are TRBV5-7 and TRBJ2-6; 7 bases match TRBD1. TRBV5-7 qualifies as an ORF whose function is uncertain. CDR3 length: 18 amino acids. Trimming cost V 4 bases and J 0 bases; bases outside gene matches: 10.

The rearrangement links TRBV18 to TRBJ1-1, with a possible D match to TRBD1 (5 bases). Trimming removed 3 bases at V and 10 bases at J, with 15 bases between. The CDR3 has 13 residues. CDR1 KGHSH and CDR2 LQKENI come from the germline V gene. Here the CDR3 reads CASSPDKSIGAFF. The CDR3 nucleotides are TGTGCCAGCTCACCGGACAAGTCTATTGGAGCTTTCTTT.

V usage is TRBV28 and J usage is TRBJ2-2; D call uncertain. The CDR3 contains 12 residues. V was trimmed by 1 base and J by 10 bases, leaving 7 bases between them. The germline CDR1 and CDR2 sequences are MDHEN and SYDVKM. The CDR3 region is CASSLSGKELFF. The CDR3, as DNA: TGTGCCAGCAGTTTATCTGGGAAGGAGCTGTTTTTT.

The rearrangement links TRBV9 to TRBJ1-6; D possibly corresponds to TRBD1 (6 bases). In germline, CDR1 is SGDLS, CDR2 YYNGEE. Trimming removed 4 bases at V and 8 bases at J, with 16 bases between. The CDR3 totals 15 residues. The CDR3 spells CASSLQGDIDSPLHF. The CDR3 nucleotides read TGTGCCAGCAGCCTACAGGGAGATATCGATTCACCCCTCCACTTT. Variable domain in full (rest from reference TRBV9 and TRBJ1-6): DSGVTQTPKHLITATGQRVTLRCSPRSGDLSVYWYQQSLDQGLQFLIQYYNGEERAKGNILERFSAQQFPDLHSELNLSSLELGDSALYFCASSLQGDIDSPLHFGNGTRLTVT.

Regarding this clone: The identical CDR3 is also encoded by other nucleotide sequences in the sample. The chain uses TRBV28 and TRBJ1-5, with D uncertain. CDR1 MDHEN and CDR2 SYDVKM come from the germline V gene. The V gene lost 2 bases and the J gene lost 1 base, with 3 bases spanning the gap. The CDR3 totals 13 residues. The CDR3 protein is CASSLLSNQPQHF. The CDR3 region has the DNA TGTGCCAGCAGTTTACTGAGCAATCAGCCCCAGCATTTT.

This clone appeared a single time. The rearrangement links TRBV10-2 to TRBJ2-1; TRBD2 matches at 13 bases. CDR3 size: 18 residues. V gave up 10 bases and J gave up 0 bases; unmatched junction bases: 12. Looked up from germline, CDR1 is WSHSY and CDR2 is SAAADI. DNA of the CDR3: TGCGCCACCAACATAAGGACTAGCGGGGGACGCTCCTACAATGAGCAGTTCTTC. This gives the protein CATNIRTSGGRSYNEQFF.

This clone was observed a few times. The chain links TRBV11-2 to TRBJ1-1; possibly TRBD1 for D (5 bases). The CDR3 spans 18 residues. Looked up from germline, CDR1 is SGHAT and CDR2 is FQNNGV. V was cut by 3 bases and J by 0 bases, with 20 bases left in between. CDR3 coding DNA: TGTGCCAGCAGCTTTGTTTACAGGTCTCGCTCGTTGAACACTGAAGCTTTCTTT. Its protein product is CASSFVYRSRSLNTEAFF.

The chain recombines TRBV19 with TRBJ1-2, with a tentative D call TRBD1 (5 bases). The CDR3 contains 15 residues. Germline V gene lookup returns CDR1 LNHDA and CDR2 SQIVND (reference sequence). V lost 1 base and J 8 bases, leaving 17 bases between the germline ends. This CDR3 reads CASSIGRGGGEGYTF. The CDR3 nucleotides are TGTGCCAGTAGTATAGGACGGGGCGGTGGCGAAGGCTACACCTTC.

Here the CDR3 reads CASRRLSEKLFF. CDR3 bases: TGTGCCAGCCGCAGGTTGTCTGAAAAACTGTTTTTT. The chain links TRBV19 to TRBJ1-4; D unclear. V lost 9 bases, J lost 7 bases, and 12 bases lay in between. The germline CDR1 and CDR2 sequences are LNHDA and SQIVND (reference sequence). The CDR3 length is 12 residues.

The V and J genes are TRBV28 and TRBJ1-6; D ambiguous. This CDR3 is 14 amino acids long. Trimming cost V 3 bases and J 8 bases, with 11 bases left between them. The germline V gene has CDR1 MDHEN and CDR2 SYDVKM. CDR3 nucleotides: TGTGCCAGCAGTTTCGCAGACTGGGATTCACCCCTCCACTTT. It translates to CASSFADWDSPLHF.

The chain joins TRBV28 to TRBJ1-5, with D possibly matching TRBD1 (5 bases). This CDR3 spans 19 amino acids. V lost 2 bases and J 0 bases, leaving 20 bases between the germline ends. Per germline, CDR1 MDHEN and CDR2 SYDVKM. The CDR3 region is CASSLVVSGKLNSNQPQHF. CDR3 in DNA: TGTGCCAGCAGTTTAGTGGTTTCAGGGAAACTAAATAGCAATCAGCCCCAGCATTTT. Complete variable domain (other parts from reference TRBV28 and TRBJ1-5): DVKVTQSSRYLVKRTGEKVFLECVQDMDHENMFWYRQDPGLGLRLIYFSYDVKMKEKGDIPEGYSVSREKKERFSLILESASTNQTSMYLCASSLVVSGKLNSNQPQHFGDGTRLSIL.

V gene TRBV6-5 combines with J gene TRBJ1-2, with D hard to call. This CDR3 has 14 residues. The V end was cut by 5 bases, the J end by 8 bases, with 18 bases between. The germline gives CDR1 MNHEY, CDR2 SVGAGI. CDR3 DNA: TGTGCCAGCAGTCCACCGCCTGGACGAGGGGGCTACACCTTC. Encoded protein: CASSPPPGRGGYTF.

The CDR3 DNA reads TGCGCCAGCAGTGATACCATGAACACTGAAGCTTTCTTT. Translation: CASSDTMNTEAFF. The chain joins TRBV10-1 to TRBJ1-1; no definite D call. Trimming shortened V by 3 bases and J by 0 bases, and 5 bases separated the two germline ends. Germline-derived CDR1 and CDR2 are WNHNN and SYGVQD (reference sequence). The CDR3 is 13 residues long.

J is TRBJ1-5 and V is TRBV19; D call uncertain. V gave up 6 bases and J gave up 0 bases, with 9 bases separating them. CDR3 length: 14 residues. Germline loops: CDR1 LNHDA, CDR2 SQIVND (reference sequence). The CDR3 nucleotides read TGTGCCAGTAGGCTGCCCCATAGCAATCAGCCCCAGCATTTT. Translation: CASRLPHSNQPQHF.